A selection of T cell receptor beta chains follows, all from one sample in a study of T cell responses to AZD1222 COVID-19 vaccine. Some clones are missing from TCRdb's copy, which holds only in-frame ones; the method was immunoSEQ multiplex PCR. The sample includes some 120,000 clones, over 90% of them seen just once. The material was peripheral blood, obtained on day 0 of AZD1222 vaccination. The receptors come from an adult in good health. Each CDR3 is given with its conserved first and last residue. A D gene is named only where the DNA matches it firmly. Not all rows give a size; the values are once, few, many and, for expanded clones, a class.

v_gene	abundance	d_gene	j_gene	CDR3aa	CDR3nt
TRBV7-2	once	TRBD1	TRBJ2-7	CASSLDTGEGYEQYF	TGTGCCAGCAGCTTAGACACAGGGGAAGGTTACGAGCAGTACTTC
TRBV5-4	NA	TRBD1	TRBJ2-7	CASSSRTGDPREQYF	TGTGCCAGCAGCTCCCGGACAGGGGACCCTAGGGAGCAGTACTTC
TRBV2	NA	NA	TRBJ1-2	CASLVSRTEFYGYTF	TGTGCCAGCTTAGTAAGCAGGACAGAATTTTATGGCTACACCTTC
TRBV9	NA	NA	TRBJ2-7	CASSVGEGAPHEQYF	TGTGCCAGCAGCGTAGGGGAGGGGGCGCCCCACGAGCAGTACTTC
TRBV9	NA	NA	TRBJ1-1	CASSVIPGKVEAFF	TGTGCCAGCAGCGTAATCCCAGGGAAAGTGGAAGCTTTCTTT
TRBV5-1	NA	NA	TRBJ1-6	CASSLSEGPPLHF	TGCGCCAGCAGCTTGAGCGAGGGTCCACCCCTCCACTTT
TRBV10-3	NA	NA	TRBJ1-2	CAISERTSNYGYTF	TGTGCCATCAGTGAGAGGACGTCTAACTATGGCTACACCTTC
TRBV4-1	once	NA	TRBJ2-7	CASSQGLAYEQYF	TGCGCCAGCAGCCAAGGGCTAGCTTACGAGCAGTACTTC
TRBV6-5	once	NA	TRBJ1-1	CASSLDRFRTEAFF	TGTGCCAGCAGTTTAGACAGGTTCCGCACTGAAGCTTTCTTT
TRBV18	NA	NA	TRBJ1-5	CASGTVGNQPQHF	TGTGCCAGCGGGACGGTTGGCAATCAGCCCCAGCATTTT
TRBV27	NA	NA	TRBJ2-1	CASSRYNEQFF	TGTGCCAGCAGTCGCTACAATGAGCAGTTCTTC
TRBV9	NA	NA	TRBJ2-3	CASSLTLDTDTQYF	TGTGCCAGCAGCCTTACCTTAGACACAGATACGCAGTATTTT
TRBV2	NA	NA	TRBJ2-1	CASSSYNEQFF	TGTGCCAGCAGTTCCTACAATGAGCAGTTCTTC
TRBV5-1	NA	TRBD1	TRBJ1-2	CASSLAPGQGAVYREVYGYTF	TGCGCCAGCAGCTTGGCCCCCGGACAGGGGGCTGTATATCGTGAAGTCTATGGCTACACCTTC